This T cell receptor (beta chain) was recovered during a study of shared clonotypes between healthy human individuals. Across the study: Donors had three CD4 naive, three CD4 memory, two CD8 naive and one CD8 memory plate apiece.

General study findings and limits: Tissue TCR repertoires likely differ from these blood-only repertoires.

This clone was detected once. The target antigen is unknown. In the source study's methods: Without quality scores, immunoSEQ junctional reads could not be filtered like full-length reads. Sequencing used immunoSEQ multiplex PCR; TCRdb keeps in-frame clones, though not all of them. That table gives V, J and clone size, and the DNA gave D and trimming. The sample carries 2 million to 2.5 million clones, roughly 95% recorded once. Germline V lookup: CDR1 SGHRS, CDR2 YFSETQ. There are 14 residues in the CDR3. The V and J ends lost 0 bases and 7 bases respectively, with 10 bases between them. What was sequenced was naive CD4+ T cells sorted from blood. Subset noted: CD45RA+ positively selected. The receptor was derived from a man younger than 35 in good health. This chain uses TRBV5-1 with TRBJ2-2, with D uncertain. CDR3 DNA sequence: TGCGCCAGCAGCTTGGGAATGGGCGGCGGGGAGCTGTTTTTT. This translates into CASSLGMGGGELFF.